This is a list of T cell receptor beta chains from one sample in a study of T cells in Graves' hyperthyroidism and ophthalmopathy. TCRdb reprocessed the multiplex PCR reads via MiXCR and lists one record per CDR3 protein. The sample yields approximately 570,000 distinct CDR3 sequences, 15% to 20% seen once. Sample: blood. These receptor sequences come from a man aged 40-49 years with Graves' ophthalmopathy. The CDR3 runs from the conserved cysteine through the conserved F or W. A D gene is named only where the DNA matches it firmly. The listing skips clone size in some rows; elsewhere it reads once, few, many or a size class.

>TRBV27|few|TRBJ2-1|-
CASWAGSSYNEQFF
TGTGCCAGCTGGGCGGGAAGCTCCTACAATGAGCAGTTCTTC
>TRBV30|-|TRBJ1-1|-
CAWSVGMKTEAFF
TGTGCCTGGAGTGTAGGAATGAAAACTGAAGCTTTCTTT
>TRBV28|-|TRBJ2-5|-
CASSSVEGAEQETQYF
TGTGCCAGCAGTTCCGTCGAGGGAGCAGAACAAGAGACCCAGTACTTC
>TRBV11-2|many|TRBJ2-7|-
CASSFPSGYEQYF
TGTGCCAGCAGCTTCCCCAGCGGTTACGAGCAGTACTTC
>TRBV30|many|TRBJ1-1|-
CAWSVWAANTEAFF
TGTGCCTGGAGTGTATGGGCGGCGAACACTGAAGCTTTCTTT
>TRBV6-2/TRBV6-3|few|TRBJ2-2|-
CASSKTGPELFF
TGTGCCAGCAGCAAAACGGGCCCGGAGCTGTTTTTT
>TRBV19|-|TRBJ1-1|-
CASSQGRTEAFF
TGTGCCAGTTCCCAGGGGAGGACTGAAGCTTTCTTT
>TRBV10-3|-|TRBJ2-7|-
CAISAQERYEQYF
TGTGCCATCAGTGCGCAGGAAAGGTACGAGCAGTACTTC
>TRBV5-1|few|TRBJ2-7|TRBD2
CASSPGLAPLKGGNEQYF
TGCGCCAGCAGCCCGGGACTAGCTCCCTTAAAGGGGGGCAACGAGCAGTACTTC
>TRBV30|many|TRBJ1-3|-
CAWSPGVSGNTIYF
TGTGCCTGGAGCCCCGGGGTCTCTGGAAACACCATATATTTT
>TRBV6-6|few|TRBJ2-1|-
CASSYSINRGPYNEQFF
TGTGCCAGCAGTTACTCGATTAATAGGGGCCCCTACAATGAGCAGTTCTTC
>TRBV6-1|many|TRBJ1-1|-
CASRLDTNTEAFF
TGTGCCAGCAGGTTGGACACGAACACTGAAGCTTTCTTT
>TRBV5-1|-|TRBJ2-3|-
CASSKGLTDTQYF
TGCGCCAGCAGCAAGGGACTCACAGATACGCAGTATTTT
>TRBV6-1|few|TRBJ2-7|-
CASSPGTGKEQYF
TGTGCCAGCAGCCCCGGGACTGGGAAAGAGCAGTACTTC
>TRBV27|few|TRBJ2-3|TRBD2
CASSLSSPSGSRDTQYF
TGTGCCAGCAGTTTATCCTCGCCTAGCGGAAGCAGAGATACGCAGTATTTT
>TRBV28|many|TRBJ2-7|TRBD1
CASSPPGTATYEQYF
TGTGCCAGCAGCCCTCCCGGGACAGCTACCTACGAGCAGTACTTC
>TRBV27|-|TRBJ1-1|-
CASSFDPAGTEAFF
TGTGCCAGCAGTTTTGACCCGGCTGGAACTGAAGCTTTCTTT
>TRBV27|-|TRBJ1-2|-
CASSLGVGPLDYGYTF
TGTGCCAGCAGTTTAGGCGTAGGACCTCTAGACTATGGCTACACCTTC
>TRBV12-3/TRBV12-4|-|TRBJ1-2|TRBD1
CASSLGTVNGYTF
TGTGCCAGCAGTTTGGGGACAGTCAATGGCTACACCTTC
>TRBV12-3/TRBV12-4|many|TRBJ2-3|TRBD1
CASERRTGITDTQYF
TGTGCCAGCGAGCGACGGACAGGGATCACAGATACGCAGTATTTT
>TRBV18|few|TRBJ1-5|-
CASSPQGTRNQPQHF
TGTGCCAGCTCACCCCAAGGGACGAGGAATCAGCCCCAGCATTTT
>TRBV5-1|few|TRBJ2-2|TRBD2
CASSLALAQSNTGELFF
TGCGCCAGCAGCTTGGCACTAGCGCAGAGTAACACCGGGGAACTGTTTTTT
>TRBV12-3/TRBV12-4|many|TRBJ1-5|-
CASSLPGGAGQPQHF
TGTGCCAGCAGCCTCCCCGGGGGGGCCGGACAGCCCCAGCATTTT
>TRBV2|many|TRBJ1-1|TRBD1
CASSSDRETEAFF
TGTGCCAGCAGTTCGGACAGGGAGACTGAAGCTTTCTTT
>TRBV7-2|many|TRBJ2-7|-
CATRAGRSSYEQYF
TGTGCCACCAGGGCGGGAAGGAGCTCCTACGAGCAGTACTTC
>TRBV5-4|once|TRBJ1-1|-
CASLGRGESTEAFF
TGTGCCAGCCTCGGGAGAGGGGAGAGCACTGAAGCTTTCTTT
>TRBV19|-|TRBJ2-2|TRBD1
CASSLRQGPRTGELFF
TGTGCCAGTAGTCTCAGACAGGGCCCACGGACCGGGGAGCTGTTTTTT
>TRBV27|-|TRBJ1-5|-
CASSPHQYSNQPQHF
TGTGCCAGCAGTCCCCACCAGTATAGCAATCAGCCCCAGCATTTT
>TRBV6-1|many|TRBJ2-7|TRBD2
CASRTSGYSYEQYF
TGTGCCAGCAGAACTAGCGGTTACTCCTACGAGCAGTACTTC
>TRBV10-3|-|TRBJ1-1|TRBD1
CAISEPFRTGSRNTEAFF
TGTGCCATCAGTGAGCCTTTCAGGACAGGGAGTAGGAACACTGAAGCTTTCTTT
>TRBV5-1|few|TRBJ1-1|-
CASSLEATGGAFF
TGCGCCAGCAGCTTGGAGGCAACCGGGGGGGCTTTCTTT
>TRBV7-2|many|TRBJ2-2|-
CASSFQRVNGELFF
TGTGCCAGCAGCTTCCAGCGCGTTAACGGGGAGCTGTTTTTT
>TRBV6-1|-|TRBJ1-2|TRBD1
CASIPSTWDREVDSDGYTF
TGTGCCAGCATCCCATCAACCTGGGACAGGGAGGTTGATAGCGATGGCTACACCTTC
>TRBV3-1|-|TRBJ2-3|TRBD2
CASSHHTSGNADTQYF
TGTGCCAGCAGCCACCACACTAGCGGGAACGCAGATACGCAGTATTTT
>TRBV29-1|few|TRBJ2-7|-
CSVVGGRDEQYF
TGCAGCGTCGTCGGGGGGCGCGACGAGCAGTACTTC
>TRBV28|-|TRBJ1-5|-
CASSRPILPQHF
TGTGCCAGCAGCCGACCCATCTTACCCCAGCATTTT
>TRBV2|many|TRBJ1-1|-
CASSGGGGTEAFF
TGTGCCAGCAGTGGAGGGGGGGGCACTGAAGCTTTCTTT
>TRBV5-1|-|TRBJ1-5|-
CASSFDSGLNQPQHF
TGCGCCAGCAGCTTTGACAGTGGCCTAAATCAGCCCCAGCATTTT
>TRBV5-1|few|TRBJ2-3|-
CASTSKVTNPADTQYF
TGCGCCAGCACGTCCAAGGTGACGAACCCCGCCGATACGCAGTATTTT
>TRBV30|many|TRBJ1-2|-
CAWSPPTGGYTF
TGTGCCTGGAGTCCGCCTACCGGGGGCTACACCTTC
>TRBV28|-|TRBJ2-2|TRBD2
CASSSSGSGTGELFF
TGTGCCAGCAGTTCTAGCGGGAGTGGCACCGGGGAGCTGTTTTTT
>TRBV28|-|TRBJ2-1|-
CASTSIRNEQFF
TGTGCCAGCACATCTATTAGGAATGAGCAGTTCTTC
>TRBV6-1|many|TRBJ1-1|-
CASCWGLLNTEAFF
TGTGCCAGCTGCTGGGGACTGCTGAACACTGAAGCTTTCTTT
>TRBV10-3|-|TRBJ1-3|-
CAIGTKSSGNTIYF
TGTGCCATCGGGACGAAGAGCTCTGGAAACACCATATATTTT
>TRBV11-2|few|TRBJ1-1|-
CASSTVERGTEAFF
TGTGCCAGCAGCACCGTAGAGAGGGGGACTGAAGCTTTCTTT
>TRBV15|-|TRBJ2-7|TRBD1
CATSRQGYSYERYF
TGTGCCACCTCCCGACAGGGTTATTCCTACGAGCGGTACTTC
>TRBV7-2|-|TRBJ2-5|TRBD2
CASSLAGPGGETQYF
TGTGCCAGCAGCTTAGCGGGCCCGGGGGGGGAGACCCAGTACTTC
>TRBV20-1|-|TRBJ2-1|-
CSARGRSEQFF
TGCAGTGCTAGAGGCAGGAGTGAGCAGTTCTTC
>TRBV7-2|-|TRBJ2-7|-
CASSLVSKTYEQYF
TGTGCCAGCAGCTTAGTCTCTAAAACCTACGAGCAGTACTTC
>TRBV5-1|-|TRBJ2-1|-
CASRADTYNEQFF
TGCGCCAGCAGGGCCGACACTTACAATGAGCAGTTCTTC
>TRBV12-3/TRBV12-4|few|TRBJ1-1|-
CASRKASGTEAFF
TGTGCCAGCAGGAAAGCGTCTGGGACTGAAGCTTTCTTT
>TRBV6-5|many|TRBJ1-5|TRBD1
CASVPTGQGDQPQHF
TGTGCCAGCGTACCGACAGGACAGGGGGATCAGCCCCAGCATTTT
>TRBV30|few|TRBJ1-3|TRBD1
CAWMTGPGGNTIYF
TGTGCCTGGATGACAGGGCCAGGAGGAAACACCATATATTTT